Listed below are T cell receptor beta chains from one sample, sequenced in a study of blood T cell repertoires in COVID-19. Sequenced by immunoSEQ multiplex PCR; TCRdb stores in-frame clones only, minus some. The sample includes approximately 140,000 clones, under 90% of them seen just once. The sample was peripheral blood. Receptors were obtained from an elderly woman in a cohort sampled during active or convalescent COVID-19. The CDR3 runs from the conserved cysteine through the conserved F or W. A D gene is named only where the DNA matches it firmly.

v_gene: TRBV6-2/TRBV6-3
j_gene: TRBJ1-2
d_gene: NA
CDR3aa: CASSYRTGRGYTF

v_gene: TRBV4-1
j_gene: TRBJ1-3
d_gene: NA
CDR3aa: CASSRGGGNTIYF

v_gene: TRBV5-4
j_gene: TRBJ1-4
d_gene: TRBD1
CDR3aa: CASSLGGTGAEKLFF

v_gene: TRBV4-1
j_gene: TRBJ1-2
d_gene: TRBD1
CDR3aa: CASSQAGTAYGYTF

v_gene: TRBV6-5
j_gene: TRBJ1-2
d_gene: NA
CDR3aa: CASRGGGGYGYTF

v_gene: TRBV7-9
j_gene: TRBJ2-7
d_gene: TRBD1
CDR3aa: CASSFSTGFYEQYF

v_gene: TRBV28
j_gene: TRBJ2-3
d_gene: NA
CDR3aa: CASSSSGVSTDTQYF

v_gene: TRBV2
j_gene: TRBJ2-3
d_gene: TRBD1
CDR3aa: CASSRQGYRDTQYF

v_gene: TRBV3-1/TRBV3-2
j_gene: TRBJ1-6
d_gene: NA
CDR3aa: CASSLTGLLLHF

v_gene: TRBV2
j_gene: TRBJ2-1
d_gene: TRBD1
CDR3aa: CASMGQGPNEQFF

v_gene: TRBV6-2/TRBV6-3
j_gene: TRBJ2-3
d_gene: NA
CDR3aa: CASSVQGNTQYF

v_gene: TRBV6-5
j_gene: TRBJ1-1
d_gene: NA
CDR3aa: CASSYAAEVLNTEAFF

v_gene: TRBV15
j_gene: TRBJ2-3
d_gene: NA
CDR3aa: CATSMYYLDTQYF

v_gene: TRBV14
j_gene: TRBJ2-7
d_gene: TRBD2
CDR3aa: CASSRLLLAGVNEQYF

v_gene: TRBV5-1
j_gene: TRBJ2-1
d_gene: NA
CDR3aa: CASSPPGEVGREQFF

v_gene: TRBV7-2
j_gene: TRBJ2-2
d_gene: NA
CDR3aa: CASSFDKLNTGELFF